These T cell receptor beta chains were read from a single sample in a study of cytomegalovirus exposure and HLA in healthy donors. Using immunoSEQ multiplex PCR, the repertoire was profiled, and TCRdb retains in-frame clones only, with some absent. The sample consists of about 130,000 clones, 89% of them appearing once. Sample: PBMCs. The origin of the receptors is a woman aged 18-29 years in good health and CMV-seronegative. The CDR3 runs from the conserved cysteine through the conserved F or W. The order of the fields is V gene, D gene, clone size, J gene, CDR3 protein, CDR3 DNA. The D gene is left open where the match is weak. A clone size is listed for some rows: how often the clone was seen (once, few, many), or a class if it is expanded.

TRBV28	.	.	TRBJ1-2	CASSFLREGGYTF	TGTGCCAGCAGTTTTCTCAGGGAGGGTGGCTACACCTTC
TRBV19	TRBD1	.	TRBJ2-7	CASSAGQGISYEQYF	TGTGCCAGTAGTGCGGGACAGGGGATCTCCTACGAGCAGTACTTC
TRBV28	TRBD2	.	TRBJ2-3	CASSPTSGRSYTQYF	TGTGCCAGCAGCCCAACTAGCGGGAGGTCGTATACGCAGTATTTT
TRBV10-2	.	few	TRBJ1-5	CASSEIYQPQHF	TGCGCCAGCAGTGAGATATATCAGCCCCAGCATTTT
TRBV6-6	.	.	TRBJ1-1	CASSYGRGQNTEAFF	TGTGCCAGCAGTTATGGTAGGGGACAGAACACTGAAGCTTTCTTT
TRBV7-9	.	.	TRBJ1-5	CASSLVAEGPQHF	TGTGCCAGCAGCTTAGTTGCCGAGGGGCCCCAGCATTTT
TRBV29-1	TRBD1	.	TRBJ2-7	CSVTGGGDGEQYF	TGCAGCGTCACAGGGGGCGGGGATGGCGAGCAGTACTTC
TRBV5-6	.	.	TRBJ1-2	CASTRGGANYGYTF	TGTGCCAGCACCCGAGGGGGAGCTAACTATGGCTACACCTTC
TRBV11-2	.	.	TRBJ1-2	CASSAQRQALTF	TGTGCCAGCAGCGCCCAGAGACAGGCTTTAACCTTC
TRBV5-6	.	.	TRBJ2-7	CASSSTSSYEQYF	TGTGCCAGCAGCTCCACGAGCTCCTACGAGCAGTACTTC
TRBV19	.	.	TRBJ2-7	CASSIGQSQFYEQYF	TGTGCCAGTAGTATAGGACAGTCACAATTCTACGAGCAGTACTTC
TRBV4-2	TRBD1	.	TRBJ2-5	CASSQDGTGVSETQYF	TGTGCCAGCAGCCAAGATGGGACAGGGGTTTCGGAGACCCAGTACTTC
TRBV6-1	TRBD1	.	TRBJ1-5	CATLRTGNQPQHF	TGTGCCACCCTACGGACAGGTAATCAGCCCCAGCATTTT
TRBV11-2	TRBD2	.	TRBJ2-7	CASSVEGLAGEEQYF	TGTGCCAGCAGCGTAGAGGGACTAGCGGGAGAGGAGCAGTACTTC
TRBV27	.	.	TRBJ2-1	CASSLSQYNEQFF	TGTGCCAGCAGTTTATCACAATACAATGAGCAGTTCTTC
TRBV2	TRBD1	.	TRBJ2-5	CASRRQGAYQETQYF	TGTGCCAGCAGGAGGCAGGGGGCGTACCAAGAGACCCAGTACTTC
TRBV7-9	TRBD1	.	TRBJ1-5	CASSLGTGANQPQHF	TGTGCCAGCAGCCTGGGGACAGGGGCTAATCAGCCCCAGCATTTT
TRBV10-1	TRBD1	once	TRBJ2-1	CASSVTGTGIRNEQFF	TGCGCCAGCAGCGTAACCGGGACAGGGATTAGGAATGAGCAGTTCTTC